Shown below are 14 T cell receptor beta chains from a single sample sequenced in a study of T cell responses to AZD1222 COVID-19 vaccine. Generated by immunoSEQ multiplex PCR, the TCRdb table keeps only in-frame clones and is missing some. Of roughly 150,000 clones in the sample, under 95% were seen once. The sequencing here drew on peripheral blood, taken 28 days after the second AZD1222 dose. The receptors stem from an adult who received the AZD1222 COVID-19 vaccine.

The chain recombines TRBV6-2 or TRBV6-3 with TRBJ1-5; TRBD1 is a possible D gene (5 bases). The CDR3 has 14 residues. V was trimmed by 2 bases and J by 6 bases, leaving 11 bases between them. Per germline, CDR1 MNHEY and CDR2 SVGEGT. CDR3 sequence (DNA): TGTGCCAGCAGTTACAGGGGAAGGAGTCAGCCCCAGCATTTT. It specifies CASSYRGRSQPQHF.

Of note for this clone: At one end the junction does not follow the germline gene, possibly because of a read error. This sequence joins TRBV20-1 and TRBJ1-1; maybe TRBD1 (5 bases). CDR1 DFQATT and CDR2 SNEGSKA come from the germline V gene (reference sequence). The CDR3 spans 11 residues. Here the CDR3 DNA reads TGCAGTGCTAGGAATAGGGGTGTTGGGGTCTTT. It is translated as CSARNRGVGVF.

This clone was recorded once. The CDR3 region has the DNA TGTGCCAGCAGTTACTCCTGGGACGGGAACACTGAAGCTTTCTTT. Amino acid sequence: CASSYSWDGNTEAFF. V and J are TRBV6-5 and TRBJ1-1; possible D gene TRBD1, 5 bases. The germline V gene has CDR1 MNHEY and CDR2 SVGAGI. This CDR3 has 15 amino acids. Trimming removed 0 bases at V and 1 base at J, with 9 bases between.

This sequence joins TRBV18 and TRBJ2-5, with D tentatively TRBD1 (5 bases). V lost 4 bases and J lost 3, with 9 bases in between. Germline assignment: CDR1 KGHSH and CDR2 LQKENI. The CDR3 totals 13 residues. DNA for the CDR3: TGTGCCAGCTCACTCAGGGTAGAAGAGACCCAGTACTTC. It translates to CASSLRVEETQYF.

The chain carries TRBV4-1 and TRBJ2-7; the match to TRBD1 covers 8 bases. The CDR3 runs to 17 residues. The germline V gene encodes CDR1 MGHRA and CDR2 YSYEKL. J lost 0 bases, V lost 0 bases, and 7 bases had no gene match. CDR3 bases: TGCGCCAGCAGCCAAGAGACGACAGGGGTGAGCTCCTACGAGCAGTACTTC. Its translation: CASSQETTGVSSYEQYF.

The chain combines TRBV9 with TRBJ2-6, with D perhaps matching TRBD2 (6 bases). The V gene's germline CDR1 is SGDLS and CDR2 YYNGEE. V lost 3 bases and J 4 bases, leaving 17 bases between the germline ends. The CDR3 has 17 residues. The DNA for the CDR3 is TGTGCCAGCAGCGCGTCCCGGGACGGGAGCGGGGCCAACGTCCTGACTTTC. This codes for CASSASRDGSGANVLTF.

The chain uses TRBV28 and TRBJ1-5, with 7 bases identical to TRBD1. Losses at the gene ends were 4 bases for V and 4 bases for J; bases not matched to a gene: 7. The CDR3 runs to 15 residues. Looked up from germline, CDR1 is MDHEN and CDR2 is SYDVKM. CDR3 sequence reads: CASSSGYRGNQPQHF. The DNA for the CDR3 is TGTGCCAGCAGTTCAGGATACAGGGGAAATCAGCCCCAGCATTTT.

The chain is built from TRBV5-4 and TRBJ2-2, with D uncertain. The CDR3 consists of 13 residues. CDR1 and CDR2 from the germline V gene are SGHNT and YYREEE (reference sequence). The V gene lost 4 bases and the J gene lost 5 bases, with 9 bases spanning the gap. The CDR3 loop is CASSRGKTGELFF. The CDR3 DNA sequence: TGTGCCAGCAGCCGCGGTAAAACCGGGGAGCTGTTTTTT.

In DNA form, the CDR3 reads TGTGCCAGCGGTCAGGGAACCGATTCACCCCTCCACTTT. Translated, it gives CASGQGTDSPLHF. The chain carries TRBV18 and TRBJ1-6; weak D call: TRBD1 (5 bases). Trimming took 8 bases from V and 8 from J, leaving 13 bases between them. Germline-derived CDR1 and CDR2 are KGHSH and LQKENI. CDR3 length: 13 amino acids. Using reference TRBV18 and TRBJ1-6 for the parts outside the CDR3, the full variable domain is NAGVMQNPRHLVRRRGQEARLRCSPMKGHSHVYWYRQLPEEGLKFMVYLQKENIIDESGMPKERFSAEFPKEGPSILRIQQVVRGDSAAYFCASGQGTDSPLHFGNGTRLTVT.

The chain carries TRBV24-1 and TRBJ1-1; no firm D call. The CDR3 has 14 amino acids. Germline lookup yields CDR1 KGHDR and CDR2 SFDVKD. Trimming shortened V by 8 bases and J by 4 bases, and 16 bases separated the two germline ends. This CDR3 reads CATTLGTLGTEAFF. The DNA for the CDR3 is TGTGCCACCACCCTGGGCACCTTAGGCACTGAAGCTTTCTTT.

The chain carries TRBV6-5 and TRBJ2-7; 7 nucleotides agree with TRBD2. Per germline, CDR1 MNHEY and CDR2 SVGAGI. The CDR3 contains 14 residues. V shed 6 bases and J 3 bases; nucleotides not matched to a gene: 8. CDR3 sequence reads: CASRDLAELYEQYF. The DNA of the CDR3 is TGTGCCAGCAGGGATCTAGCGGAGCTCTACGAGCAGTACTTC.

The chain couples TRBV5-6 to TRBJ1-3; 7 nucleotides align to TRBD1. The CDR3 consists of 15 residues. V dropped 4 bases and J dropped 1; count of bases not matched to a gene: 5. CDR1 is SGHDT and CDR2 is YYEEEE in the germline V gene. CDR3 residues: CASSTDRESGNTIYF. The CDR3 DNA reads TGTGCCAGCAGCACTGACAGGGAGTCTGGAAACACCATATATTTT. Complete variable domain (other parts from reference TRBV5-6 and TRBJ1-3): DAGVTQSPTHLIKTRGQQVTLRCSPKSGHDTVSWYQQALGQGPQFIFQYYEEEERQRGNFPDRFSGHQFPNYSSELNVNALLLGDSALYLCASSTDRESGNTIYFGEGSWLTVV.

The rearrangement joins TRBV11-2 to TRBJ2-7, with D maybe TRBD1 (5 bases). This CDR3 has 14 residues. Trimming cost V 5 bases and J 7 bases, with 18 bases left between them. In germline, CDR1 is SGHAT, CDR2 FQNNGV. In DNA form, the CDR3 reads TGTGCCAGCAGCCTGCAGGGTTCTAGGGCAGAGCAGTACTTC. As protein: CASSLQGSRAEQYF.

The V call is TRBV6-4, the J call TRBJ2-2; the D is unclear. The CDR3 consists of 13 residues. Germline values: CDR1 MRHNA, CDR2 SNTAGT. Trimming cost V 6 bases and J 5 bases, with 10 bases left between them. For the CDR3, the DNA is TGTGCCAGCAGCCGCGAAGGTACCGGGGAGCTGTTTTTT. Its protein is CASSREGTGELFF.